The present TCR beta chain was sequenced within a study of cytomegalovirus exposure and HLA in healthy donors. PCR involved 60 Vbeta and 13 Jbeta primers. Only in-frame clones appear in the TCRdb table, and some are missing; sequencing was by immunoSEQ multiplex PCR. The sample has 60,000 to 75,000 clones, roughly 67% seen once. CDR3 size: 16 residues. Trimming removed 0 bases from V and 1 base from J, with 10 bases in between. This clone was seen just once. The V gene is TRBV23-1, the J gene TRBJ1-5; no clear D gene. TRBV23-1 is labeled an ORF, and its function is uncertain. The specimen sequenced was PBMCs. This receptor was obtained from a man over 45 in good health and CMV-seronegative. The CDR3 nucleotides read TGCGCCAGCAGTCAATCGCCGGTCTTCAGCAATCAGCCCCAGCATTTT. Encoded protein: CASSQSPVFSNQPQHF.